This T cell receptor beta chain is from a study of blood T cell repertoires in COVID-19. About the study: The samples span acute and convalescent COVID-19 from the United States, Italy and Spain. The cDNA or gDNA used as material had been derived from T cells, B-cell-depleted T cells, or PBMCs.

CDR3 size: 13 residues. Trimming cost V 11 bases and J 5 bases, with 13 bases left between them. Germline V lookup: CDR1 SEHNR, CDR2 FQNEAQ (reference sequence). Seattle enrolled patients during active infection and tracked them longitudinally. In the original workflow: Amplification from reference gene primers served as the basis for estimated nucleated cell counts. The table came from immunoSEQ multiplex PCR; TCRdb's copy has only in-frame clones and leaves some out. V, J and clone size are those of that table, while D and trimming were read from the DNA. Counted here are about 310,000 clones, around 90% occurring once; the ten biggest clones make up roughly 1%.

This chain uses TRBV7-9 with TRBJ1-6; possibly TRBD1 for D (6 bases). This sequence was found in a woman in her 40s with COVID-19, enrolled during active disease. Material: peripheral blood. The CDR3 is CASRGGNNSPLHF. CDR3 sequence (DNA): TGTGCCTCAAGGGGGGGGAATAATTCACCCCTCCACTTT.